The 23 T cell receptor beta chains in this list originate from one sample, sequenced in a study of shared clonotypes between healthy human individuals. CD45RO-negative, CCR7-positively selected cells formed the naive CD8 fraction, excluding terminally differentiated effector memory CD45RA+ cells. Some clones are missing from TCRdb's copy, which holds only in-frame ones; the method was immunoSEQ multiplex PCR. The sample contains around 1,900,000 clones, about 93% of which appear only once. Sequencing was carried out using naive CD8+ T cells from PBMCs. The receptor source for this set is a man between 18 and 29 years old in good health. Some clones in this sample may be carry-over from other donors' samples.

The chain has TRBV7-2 and TRBJ2-1, with D hard to call. Germline CDR1 SGHTA, CDR2 FQGNSA. V was clipped by 4 bases and J by 5 bases, with 6 bases between them. The CDR3 spans 12 residues. The CDR3, as DNA: TGTGCCAGCAGCTATATGAACAATGAGCAGTTCTTC. Amino acids: CASSYMNNEQFF.

The chain employs TRBV14 and TRBJ2-5; D call uncertain. The V end lost 0 bases, the J end lost 4 bases, and 9 bases lay between the germline ends. This CDR3 has 14 amino acids. Germline V gene sequence: CDR1 SGHDN, CDR2 FVKESK. Here the CDR3 reads CASSQDRASETQYF. For the CDR3, the DNA is TGTGCCAGCAGCCAAGATCGAGCGTCAGAGACCCAGTACTTC.

The chain links TRBV21-1 to TRBJ2-3; the table assigns TRBD1, which was not confirmed against the DNA. TRBV21-1 is marked as a pseudogene. The CDR3 runs to 17 residues. CDR3 sequence (DNA): TGTGCCAGCAGCAAAGCGCTATACAGGGGGAGAACAGATACGCAGTATTTT. Translated, it gives CASSKALYRGRTDTQYF.

The rearrangement links TRBV30 to TRBJ2-1; no definite D call. V lost 7 bases to trimming and J lost 2 bases, with 18 bases between them. The CDR3 consists of 15 residues. The germline CDR1 and CDR2 sequences are GTSNPN and SVGIG (reference sequence). CDR3 sequence: CAYRPPRMTYNEQFF. CDR3 DNA sequence: TGTGCCTACCGCCCTCCACGGATGACCTACAATGAGCAGTTCTTC.

The chain carries TRBV19 and TRBJ2-7; a possible D gene is TRBD1 (5 bases). This CDR3 is 14 amino acids long. The germline V and J ends were trimmed by 1 base and 3 bases, with 10 bases remaining between them. CDR1 LNHDA and CDR2 SQIVND come from the germline V gene (reference sequence). Here the CDR3 reads CASSIGARVYEQYF. The CDR3 region has the DNA TGTGCCAGTAGTATAGGGGCCAGGGTCTACGAGCAGTACTTC.

The chain couples TRBV10-1 to TRBJ2-3; maybe TRBD2 (5 bases). The germline gives CDR1 WNHNN, CDR2 SYGVQD (reference sequence). CDR3 length: 17 residues. Deletions cut 3 bases from V and 0 bases from J, with 16 bases between. The CDR3 coding sequence is TGCGCCAGCAGTGAACGGGCCTTAGCGACTAGCACAGATACGCAGTATTTT. It translates to CASSERALATSTDTQYF.

The chain is built from TRBV6-5 and TRBJ2-3; D perhaps matches TRBD2 (6 bases). The germline V and J ends were trimmed by 6 bases and 2 bases, with 15 bases remaining between them. The germline gives CDR1 MNHEY, CDR2 SVGAGI. The CDR3 sequence is 15 residues long. The CDR3 loop reads CASSGAGRSTDTQYF. The CDR3 coding sequence is TGTGCCAGCAGCGGTGCGGGGAGGTCCACAGATACGCAGTATTTT.

The chain couples TRBV7-9 to TRBJ2-3; a weak D match, TRBD1 (6 bases). Germline CDR1 reads SEHNR; CDR2 reads FQNEAQ (reference sequence). The CDR3 consists of 15 residues. Trimming shortened V by 5 bases and J by 4 bases, and 16 bases separated the two germline ends. CDR3 in amino acids: CASSARQVLPDTQYF. The CDR3 region has the DNA TGTGCCAGCAGCGCAAGACAGGTTTTACCAGATACGCAGTATTTT.

The chain combines TRBV4-3 with TRBJ2-3, with 14 bases fitting TRBD2. The CDR3 loop spans 19 amino acids. V dropped 4 bases and J dropped 1; count of bases not matched to a gene: 10. Germline-derived CDR1 and CDR2 are LGHNA and YSLEER. CDR3 nucleotides: TGCGCCAGCAGCCTGGGACTAGCGGGAGTCACGTGGGGCACAGATACGCAGTATTTT. It is translated as CASSLGLAGVTWGTDTQYF.

The chain carries TRBV19 and TRBJ2-3; D not resolved. Germline CDR1 reads LNHDA; CDR2 reads SQIVND (reference sequence). The CDR3 is 13 amino acids. V was shortened by 4 bases and J by 6 bases, with 11 bases between the two germline ends. The CDR3 is CASSTRLSDTQYF. The CDR3 DNA follows: TGTGCCAGTAGTACCCGACTCTCCGATACGCAGTATTTT.

A remark on this clone: At the DNA level, this CDR3 is encoded by other sequences in the same sample as well. The V gene is TRBV27, the J gene TRBJ2-7, with D possibly called TRBD1 or TRBD2 (5 bases each). The length of the CDR3 is 14 residues. Germline assignment: CDR1 MNHEY and CDR2 SMNVEV (reference sequence). Trimming removed 2 bases from V and 2 bases from J, with 10 bases in between. The CDR3 spells CASSLGGIAYEQYF. For the CDR3, the DNA is TGTGCCAGCAGTTTAGGGGGAATCGCCTACGAGCAGTACTTC.

The rearrangement uses TRBV15 and TRBJ1-1; TRBD1 matches 12 bases. Germline V gene lookup returns CDR1 LNHNV and CDR2 YYDKDF (reference sequence). CDR3 length equals 15 residues. Germline trimming cut 2 bases from V and 8 bases from J; bases unmatched to any gene: 6. The CDR3 sequence is CATSRNRGTGGEAFF. The DNA of the CDR3 is TGTGCCACCAGCAGAAACCGTGGGACAGGGGGCGAAGCTTTCTTT. Variable domain in full (rest from reference TRBV15 and TRBJ1-1): DAMVIQNPRYQVTQFGKPVTLSCSQTLNHNVMYWYQQKSSQAPKLLFHYYDKDFNNEADTPDNFQSRRPNTSFCFLDIRSPGLGDTAMYLCATSRNRGTGGEAFFGQGTRLTVV.

This clone showed up just once. The rearrangement links TRBV5-4 to TRBJ1-2; D not certain. V was trimmed by 4 bases and J by 8 bases, leaving 24 bases between them. CDR3 length: 16 residues. CDR1 is SGHNT, CDR2 YYREEE, per germline (reference sequence). The CDR3 coding sequence is TGTGCCAGCAGCCCGGGATGGGTTGGTTCCTCAGGAGGCTACACCTTC. It translates to CASSPGWVGSSGGYTF.

This clone was seen just once. The CDR3 here is CASSLTGTGTSLVPGGYNEQFF. The DNA of the CDR3 is TGTGCCAGCAGTTTAACGGGCACCGGGACTTCACTTGTCCCTGGCGGCTACAATGAGCAGTTCTTC. The rearrangement links TRBV27 to TRBJ2-1; a weak D match, TRBD2 (6 bases). Germline lookup yields CDR1 MNHEY and CDR2 SMNVEV (reference sequence). The CDR3 covers 22 residues. V was shortened by 2 bases and J by 3 bases, with 32 bases between the two germline ends.

This chain uses TRBV15 with TRBJ2-3; D ambiguous. V was pared by 3 bases and J by 2 bases, with 15 bases between. The V gene's germline CDR1 is LNHNV and CDR2 YYDKDF (reference sequence). The length of the CDR3 is 16 residues. For the CDR3, the DNA is TGTGCCACCAGCAGGTCCAGGAACATTTACACAGATACGCAGTATTTT. Translating it yields CATSRSRNIYTDTQYF.

This clone was counted once. At one of its ends the junction is not consistent with the germline gene, which may arise from a read error. V gene TRBV19 combines with J gene TRBJ2-3; 11 bases match TRBD2. Germline CDR1 is LNHDA and CDR2 is SQIVND (reference sequence). This CDR3 region has 14 residues. CDR3 amino acids: CASNIAGGPQAQYF. The CDR3, as DNA: TGTGCCAGTAATATAGCGGGAGGGCCACAGGCGCAGTATTTT.

The chain combines TRBV9 with TRBJ1-2; possibly TRBD1 for D (5 bases). The CDR3 consists of 15 residues. Germline lookup yields CDR1 SGDLS and CDR2 YYNGEE. Trimming took off 0 bases at V and 7 bases at J, with 16 bases between the two ends. The CDR3 loop is CASSVDMGPVRGYTF. Written as DNA, the CDR3 is TGTGCCAGCAGCGTAGATATGGGGCCCGTTCGTGGCTACACCTTC.

V and J are TRBV4-1 and TRBJ1-3; D uncertain. Germline V gene lookup returns CDR1 MGHRA and CDR2 YSYEKL. Trimming cost V 0 bases and J 4 bases, with 13 bases left between them. The length of the CDR3 is 16 residues. As DNA, the CDR3 is TGCGCCAGCAGCCAAGATAGCGGCGGCGTGGGAAACACCATATATTTT. Translation gives CASSQDSGGVGNTIYF.

The chain combines TRBV28 with TRBJ1-2, with 7 bases identical to TRBD1. CDR1 is MDHEN and CDR2 is SYDVKM in the germline V gene. The trim removed 3 bases at V and 4 bases at J, leaving 5 bases unmatched. CDR3 length equals 14 residues. The chain's CDR3 is CASSFLGTAYGYTF. In DNA form, the CDR3 reads TGTGCCAGCAGTTTCTTAGGGACAGCCTATGGCTACACCTTC.

The chain recombines TRBV14 with TRBJ2-1; the match to TRBD2 covers 8 bases. Trimming removed 6 bases from V and 2 bases from J; junction bases left unmatched: 6. The CDR3 is 15 amino acids. Germline loops: CDR1 SGHDN, CDR2 FVKESK. The CDR3 DNA follows: TGTGCCAGCAGTCTAGCGGGCGCCACCTACAATGAGCAGTTCTTC. Its protein product is CASSLAGATYNEQFF.

V and J are TRBV2 and TRBJ1-5; D possibly corresponds to TRBD1 (6 bases). The CDR3 covers 13 residues. CDR1 and CDR2 from the germline V gene are SNHLY and FYNNEI. V lost 6 bases and J lost 0, with 6 bases in between. DNA of the CDR3: TGTGCCAGCAGGGACAGTAGCAATCAGCCCCAGCATTTT. This encodes CASRDSSNQPQHF.

This clone has just one count. The chain combines TRBV7-9 with TRBJ2-7, with D possibly matching TRBD2 (6 bases). V was trimmed by 5 bases and J by 5 bases, leaving 22 bases between them. CDR1 is SEHNR, CDR2 FQNEAQ, per germline (reference sequence). This CDR3 is built from 16 residues. The CDR3 region has the DNA TGTGCCAGCAGCAACGCCCCGGGACTCTCGACCAACGAGCAGTACTTC. Its protein is CASSNAPGLSTNEQYF.

The rearrangement joins TRBV11-3 to TRBJ1-1, with D tentatively TRBD1 (6 bases). The germline V gene encodes CDR1 SGHNT and CDR2 YENEEA. There are 12 residues in the CDR3. V lost 4 bases and J lost 10, with 13 bases in between. The CDR3 DNA sequence: TGTGCCAGCAGCTCGCAAGGGGGGGGAGCTTTCTTT. Protein product: CASSSQGGGAFF.